This TCR beta chain originates from a study of shared clonotypes between healthy human individuals. The germline gives CDR1 SGHTS, CDR2 YDEGEE. After removal of 4 bases from V and 7 bases from J, the junction contained 4 bases not matched to a gene. CDR3 length: 14 amino acids. Clones were sequenced by immunoSEQ multiplex PCR, and TCRdb holds only the in-frame ones, with some missing. There are around 1.1 million clones in the sample; approximately 80% occur only once, and about 0.89% lies in the top ten. This chain links TRBV5-8 with TRBJ1-5, with 11 positions matching TRBD1. The TCR was taken from a man younger than 35 in good health. Some clones in this sample may be carry-over from other donors' samples. The specimen sequenced was memory CD4+ T cells from PBMCs. Documented subset: CD45RA-negative fraction. CDR3 DNA sequence: TGTGCCAGCAGCGGGGACAGGGGGAAACAGCCCCAGCATTTT. Translating gives CASSGDRGKQPQHF.